This T cell receptor beta chain is from a study of T cell repertoires in cytomegalovirus infection. On the study more broadly: Indicated by public TCR beta signatures were CMV infection and matching HLA type.

This clonotype was seen repeatedly, ten times or more. The antigen is not known. MiXCR, applied by TCRdb to the reads, yields one record per CDR3 protein. The sample consists of over 150,000 distinct CDR3 sequences, over 13% of them appearing once. Study-wide results and limits: CMV-specific HLA-C-restricted TCR beta clonotypes dominated the ex vivo response. Summed public TCR beta family frequency identified CMV carriers bearing the relevant HLA.

CDR3 size: 13 residues. Germline V gene lookup returns CDR1 MNHNS and CDR2 SASEGT. J lost 3 bases, V lost 6 bases, and 4 bases had no gene match. The chain recombines TRBV6-1 with TRBJ2-7; TRBD2 matches 8 bases. The sample comprised PBMCs. The source is a human donor in good health (CMV status not recorded). Some clones in this sample may be carry-over from other donors' samples. DNA for the CDR3: TGTGCCAGCAGGACCGGGACTAGCTACGAGCAGTACTTC. Translating it yields CASRTGTSYEQYF.